The entry below describes one T cell receptor beta chain. This entry belongs to a study of blood T cell repertoires in COVID-19. Turning to the study itself: The United States, Italy and Spain provided the acute and convalescent COVID-19 samples.

Clones were sequenced by immunoSEQ multiplex PCR, and TCRdb holds only the in-frame ones, with some missing. The table has approximately 120,000 clones, roughly 89% seen once. Germline loops: CDR1 SEHNR, CDR2 FQNEAQ (reference sequence). J gave up 6 bases and V 5 bases, and 4 bases lay outside the gene matches. The CDR3 is 16 residues long. The chain recombines TRBV7-9 with TRBJ2-2; TRBD2 matches at 15 bases. The clonotype originates from a human donor with acute or convalescent COVID-19. The donor label of this sample is uncertain. The material sequenced was peripheral blood. This CDR3 reads CASSGLAGGAPGELFF. The CDR3 bases are TGTGCCAGCAGCGGACTAGCGGGGGGGGCGCCCGGGGAGCTGTTTTTT.